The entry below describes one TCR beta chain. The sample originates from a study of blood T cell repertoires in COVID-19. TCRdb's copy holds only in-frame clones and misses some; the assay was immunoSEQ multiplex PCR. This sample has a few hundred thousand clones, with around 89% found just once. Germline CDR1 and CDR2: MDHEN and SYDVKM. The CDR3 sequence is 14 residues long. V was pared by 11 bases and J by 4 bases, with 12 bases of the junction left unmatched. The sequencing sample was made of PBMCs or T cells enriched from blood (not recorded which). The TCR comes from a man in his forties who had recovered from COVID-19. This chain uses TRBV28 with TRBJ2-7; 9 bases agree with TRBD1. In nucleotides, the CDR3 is TGTGCCGGATCGTCCGGGACAGGGCTTTACGAGCAGTACTTC. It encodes CAGSSGTGLYEQYF. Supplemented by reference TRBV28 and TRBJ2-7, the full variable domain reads DVKVTQSSRYLVKRTGEKVFLECVQDMDHENMFWYRQDPGLGLRLIYFSYDVKMKEKGDIPEGYSVSREKKERFSLILESASTNQTSMYLCAGSSGTGLYEQYFGPGTRLTVT.